This record concerns one TCR beta chain sequence. This specimen belongs to a study of blood T cell repertoires in COVID-19. The wider study: Sites across the United States, Italy and Spain contributed samples from acute and convalescent COVID-19. Sample material is recorded as cDNA or gDNA derived from T cells, B-cell-depleted T cells, or PBMCs.

Looked up from germline, CDR1 is LGHDT and CDR2 is YNNKEL (reference sequence). This CDR3 comprises 18 residues. With 1 base clipped from V and 0 bases from J, the junction kept 3 bases outside the gene matches. Methods used by the authors: Using reference gene primer amplification, nucleated cell counts were estimated. Some clones are missing from TCRdb's copy, which holds only in-frame ones; the method was immunoSEQ multiplex PCR. V and J calls and clone size are copied from that table; D and trimming were computed from the DNA. Altogether around 180,000 clones are present, around 89% being singletons, with the ten largest covering more than 25%.

This clonotype originated in a man aged 55-75 years with acute or convalescent COVID-19. Source material: peripheral blood. The chain has TRBV3-1 (or the pseudogene TRBV3-2) and TRBJ2-1; 13 nucleotides agree with TRBD2. The CDR3 DNA reads TGTGCCAGCAGCCAAGGTACTAGCGGGGGGGCCTCCTACAATGAGCAGTTCTTC. Protein sequence: CASSQGTSGGASYNEQFF.